The T cell receptor (beta chain) under discussion was sequenced for a study of T-cell memory formation after mild COVID-19. TCRdb reprocessed the 5' RACE reads via MiXCR and lists one record per CDR3 protein. The data show 150,000 to 200,000 distinct CDR3 sequences, about 20% seen once. The sequence came from an adult woman who had mild COVID-19 (a few samples of this study predate the infection). Cell type and time point are not known. Sequences were obtained from PBMCs or a T cell subset sorted from them (not recorded which).

CDR3 sequence reads: CASSLPGQGFYEQYF. CDR3 nucleotide sequence: TGTGCCAGCAGTCTTCCGGGACAGGGTTTCTACGAGCAGTACTTC. This chain uses TRBV27 with TRBJ2-7, with 9 bases that match TRBD1. The J segment lost 3 bases and the V segment lost 5 bases, leaving 8 bases of the junction unmatched. Germline CDR1 and CDR2: MNHEY and SMNVEV (reference sequence). The CDR3 is made up of 15 amino acids.